The 9 T cell receptor beta chains presented below share a single source sample, sequenced in a study of B cell selection in AIRE deficiency. This table comes from immunoSEQ multiplex PCR, and its TCRdb copy is limited to in-frame clones, with some not included. The sample lists several thousand clones, 70% to 90% seen once, with less than 3.5% in the top ten. Regulatory T cells were sorted as CD4+CD25hiCD127low/negative. The sequenced sample consisted of Tregs sorted from PBMCs. Every receptor here comes from a human donor with AIRE deficiency.

The rearrangement joins TRBV7-2 to TRBJ1-2; D remains unclear. Trimming left V 2 bases short and J 5 bases short, with 9 bases between. CDR3 length equals 13 residues. CDR1 and CDR2 from the germline V gene are SGHTA and FQGNSA. The CDR3 nucleotides are TGTGCCAGCAGCTTATCACCGCATTATGGCTACACCTTC. Translated: CASSLSPHYGYTF.

In this sample, this clone turned up a few times. The chain uses TRBV7-9 and TRBJ2-5; D is ambiguous. From germline, CDR1 is SEHNR and CDR2 FQNEAQ (reference sequence). This CDR3 has 13 amino acids. Trimming cost V 6 bases and J 4 bases, with 12 bases left between them. CDR3 DNA: TGTGCCAGCAGATCCCGACCGGGAGAGACCCAGTACTTC. It yields the protein CASRSRPGETQYF.

V is TRBV19 and J is TRBJ1-5; 9 bases align to TRBD1. Germline trimming cut 6 bases from V and 3 bases from J; bases unmatched to any gene: 6. This CDR3 comprises 15 residues. Germline V gene sequence: CDR1 LNHDA, CDR2 SQIVND (reference sequence). The CDR3 DNA reads as TGTGCCAGTAGGGAGTACAGGGGGCCCAATCAGCCCCAGCATTTT. Translation: CASREYRGPNQPQHF.

The rearrangement joins TRBV28 to TRBJ1-2; no reliable D call. V was cut by 6 bases and J by 4 bases, with 15 bases left in between. Looked up from germline, CDR1 is MDHEN and CDR2 is SYDVKM. The CDR3 is 14 amino acids. The CDR3 sequence: CASRTDLAPYGYTF. The CDR3 DNA reads TGTGCCAGCAGGACGGACCTGGCCCCCTATGGCTACACCTTC.

This clone was seen only once. This chain joins TRBV2 and TRBJ2-7; D may be TRBD1 or TRBD2 (5 bases each). V lost 7 bases and J lost 7, with 14 bases in between. Germline V gives CDR1 SNHLY, CDR2 FYNNEI. The CDR3 sequence is 12 residues long. CDR3 DNA sequence: TGTGCCAGCACGAGGGGTTCGGGGGAGCAGTACTTC. Its translation is CASTRGSGEQYF.

The chain recombines TRBV6-5 with TRBJ1-5; maybe TRBD1 (5 bases). CDR3 length equals 13 residues. With 5 bases removed from V and 16 bases from J, the gap between germline ends came to 21 bases. Germline V CDR1 and CDR2: MNHEY, SVGAGI. Here the CDR3 reads CASSDPAGGSIHF. CDR3 nucleotide sequence: TGTGCCAGCAGTGACCCGGCTGGGGGATCAATCCATTTT.

This chain uses TRBV11-2 with TRBJ1-3; tentative D call: TRBD1 (6 bases). The CDR3 extends over 15 amino acids. Trimming stripped 6 bases from V and 8 bases from J, with 20 bases between. CDR1 is SGHAT, CDR2 FQNNGV, per germline. CDR3 sequence reads: CASSRLQGAADTIYF. CDR3 nucleotide sequence: TGTGCCAGCAGTCGCCTACAGGGAGCCGCGGACACCATATATTTT.

The chain couples TRBV11-3 to TRBJ2-3; D uncertain. V lost 1 base and J lost 1, with 3 bases in between. Germline CDR1 SGHNT, CDR2 YENEEA. This CDR3 is built from 13 residues. This chain's CDR3 is CASSLAGTDTQYF. The CDR3 DNA reads TGTGCCAGCAGCTTAGCGGGCACAGATACGCAGTATTTT.

As regards this clone: Additional DNA sequences in this sample encode the identical CDR3. As DNA, the CDR3 is TGTGCCAGCAGTCGGCGGGGCGGGGGGGCTCCTACGCAGTATTTT. Amino acids: CASSRRGGGAPTQYF. V usage is TRBV13 and J usage is TRBJ2-3; 9 bases match TRBD2. CDR1 and CDR2 (germline): PRHDT, FYEKMQ (reference sequence). V lost 6 bases to trimming and J lost 8 bases; unmatched junction nucleotides: 12. The CDR3 is made up of 15 amino acids.